Following are 29 T cell receptor beta chains from one sample sequenced in a study of blood T cell repertoires in COVID-19. Profiling relied on immunoSEQ multiplex PCR, and the TCRdb table lists in-frame clones only, not all of them. The sample yields approximately 360,000 clones, roughly 80% seen once. Material: PBMCs or T cells enriched from blood (not recorded which). The receptor source for this set is a woman aged 45-59 years who had recovered from COVID-19.

This rearrangement joins TRBV7-2 to TRBJ2-6; TRBD1 aligns across 10 bases. The CDR3 covers 17 residues. V dropped 3 bases and J dropped 1; count of bases not matched to a gene: 3. CDR1 SGHTA and CDR2 FQGNSA come from the germline V gene. The CDR3 nucleotides are TGTGCCAGCAGCTTGGGACAGGGGAAATCTGGGGCCAACGTCCTGACTTTC. This gives the protein CASSLGQGKSGANVLTF.

The gene calls are TRBV6-5 and TRBJ2-7, with D hard to call. The CDR3 sequence is 15 residues long. CDR1 and CDR2 from the germline V gene are MNHEY and SVGAGI. Trimming took off 1 base at V and 2 bases at J, with 12 bases between the two ends. The CDR3 DNA reads as TGTGCCAGCAGTTACTTGCAGGAAGATGCCTACGAGCAGTACTTC. This translates into CASSYLQEDAYEQYF.

This chain uses TRBV7-2 with TRBJ1-2; tentative D call: TRBD1 (5 bases). V dropped 5 bases and J dropped 0 bases, with 13 bases sitting between them. Germline V gene sequence: CDR1 SGHTA, CDR2 FQGNSA. CDR3 length: 15 amino acids. The CDR3 spells CASSLDSNPNYGYTF. CDR3 DNA: TGTGCCAGCAGCCTTGACAGCAATCCTAACTATGGCTACACCTTC.

The chain combines TRBV12-3 or TRBV12-4 with TRBJ1-2; 7 bases align to TRBD1. Trimming removed 4 bases from V and 8 bases from J; junction bases left unmatched: 7. The CDR3 has 13 residues. Here the CDR3 DNA reads TGTGCCAGCAGTTATACAGGGGTTCAAGGCTACACCTTC. Translated, it gives CASSYTGVQGYTF.

J is TRBJ1-6 and V is TRBV9; TRBD1 matches 7 bases. The CDR3 contains 15 residues. In germline, CDR1 is SGDLS, CDR2 YYNGEE. Trimming at V came to 4 bases and at J to 14 bases, leaving 15 bases not matched to a gene. The CDR3, as DNA: TGTGCCAGCAGCCCAACCGGGACAGACGGAACGGCCCTCCACTTT. It specifies CASSPTGTDGTALHF.

Of note for this clone: Its ends do not fully match the called genes, so a read error is possible. This chain uses TRBV19 with TRBJ2-7, with D possibly TRBD2 on 5 matching bases. The CDR3 totals 12 residues. Germline V gene data show CDR1 as LNHDA and CDR2 as SQIVND (reference sequence). In DNA, the CDR3 is TGTGCCAGTAGTCCGGACTCCTACAAGCAGTACTTC. Protein sequence: CASSPDSYKQYF.

J is TRBJ1-2 and V is TRBV3-1 (or the pseudogene TRBV3-2); D possibly corresponds to TRBD1 (5 bases). V shed 8 bases and J shed 5 bases, with 9 bases lying between them. Germline-derived CDR1 and CDR2 are LGHDT and YNNKEL (reference sequence). CDR3 size: 11 residues. The CDR3 DNA reads TGTGCCAGCGGGGGGTATTATGGCTACACCTTC. Translating it yields CASGGYYGYTF.

The gene calls are TRBV20-1 and TRBJ2-1; maybe TRBD2 (6 bases). V was trimmed by 3 bases and J by 3 bases, leaving 15 bases between them. CDR3 size: 15 residues. Germline-derived CDR1 and CDR2 are DFQATT and SNEGSKA (reference sequence). The CDR3 reads CSASTGLWGYNEQFF. CDR3 nucleotides: TGCAGTGCTAGTACGGGACTTTGGGGCTACAATGAGCAGTTCTTC.

The chain links TRBV5-1 to TRBJ2-2, with TRBD2 identical over 16 bases. The J segment lost 4 bases and the V segment lost 4 bases, leaving 4 bases of the junction unmatched. Germline lookup yields CDR1 SGHRS and CDR2 YFSETQ. This CDR3 has 17 amino acids. The CDR3 region is CASSPGTSGRGTGELFF. CDR3 coding DNA: TGCGCCAGCAGCCCGGGGACTAGCGGGAGGGGCACCGGGGAGCTGTTTTTT.

The chain combines TRBV27 with TRBJ2-5; 9 nucleotides match TRBD2. V shed 5 bases and J 5 bases; nucleotides not matched to a gene: 15. CDR1 and CDR2 (germline): MNHEY, SMNVEV (reference sequence). The CDR3 is 17 amino acids. CDR3 nucleotides: TGTGCCAGCAGTCCCCGGCTAGCGGGACTAGGGGTTGAGACCCAGTACTTC. Translation: CASSPRLAGLGVETQYF.

V usage is TRBV4-1 and J usage is TRBJ2-1; 14 bases map to TRBD2. The CDR3 runs 18 residues. V shed 2 bases, J shed 8 bases, and the junction held 11 bases outside the gene matches. CDR1 MGHRA and CDR2 YSYEKL come from the germline V gene. The CDR3 DNA reads TGCGCCAGCAGCCAATCGGGACTAGCGGGAGCCGGGGGGGATGAGCAGTTCTTC. Protein: CASSQSGLAGAGGDEQFF.

This clone was observed a single time. The rearrangement uses TRBV6-2 or TRBV6-3 and TRBJ2-1; no clear D. The germline V gene encodes CDR1 MNHEY and CDR2 SVGEGT. This CDR3 is 13 amino acids long. Trimming removed 5 bases at V and 6 bases at J, with 11 bases between. CDR3: CASSDTYINEQFF. The CDR3 DNA sequence: TGTGCCAGCAGTGACACGTACATCAATGAGCAGTTCTTC.

The CDR3 DNA is TGTGCCAGCAGCTTCGAGGGCCACTACAATGAGCAGTTCTTC. This encodes CASSFEGHYNEQFF. This chain uses TRBV11-2 with TRBJ2-1; a possible D gene is TRBD2 (5 bases). Germline lookup yields CDR1 SGHAT and CDR2 FQNNGV. The length of the CDR3 is 14 residues. The V and J ends lost 3 bases and 3 bases respectively, with 9 bases between them.

The chain uses TRBV19 and TRBJ1-6, with 9 bases matching TRBD1. Germline CDR1 LNHDA, CDR2 SQIVND (reference sequence). The length of the CDR3 is 15 residues. V lost 5 bases and J lost 10; bases outside the gene matches: 9. The CDR3 reads CASSWGDRDGSPLHF. DNA for the CDR3: TGTGCCAGTAGTTGGGGGGACAGGGATGGATCACCCCTCCACTTT.

The J gene is TRBJ1-1, the V gene TRBV19; D not resolved. CDR1 is LNHDA and CDR2 is SQIVND in the germline V gene (reference sequence). The V end was cut by 4 bases, the J end by 7 bases, with 13 bases between. The length of the CDR3 is 13 residues. CDR3 loop: CASSSLLQSEAFF. CDR3 nucleotide sequence: TGTGCCAGTAGTAGTCTCCTACAGAGTGAAGCTTTCTTT.

The chain carries TRBV6-2 or TRBV6-3 and TRBJ1-2; TRBD1 matches at 7 bases. The V and J ends lost 1 base and 8 bases, in that order; junction bases with no gene match: 10. Germline V gene lookup returns CDR1 MNHEY and CDR2 SVGEGT. This CDR3 contains 15 residues. The CDR3: CASSYYSGTVSGYTF. In nucleotides, the CDR3 is TGTGCCAGCAGTTACTACAGTGGGACAGTCAGCGGCTACACCTTC.

This sequence joins TRBV5-1 and TRBJ1-1; D is unclear. CDR1 is SGHRS and CDR2 is YFSETQ in the germline V gene. The CDR3 covers 12 residues. The V end was cut by 0 bases, the J end by 5 bases, with 5 bases between. The chain's CDR3 is CASSLAPTEAFF. The CDR3 nucleotides are TGCGCCAGCAGCTTGGCCCCAACTGAAGCTTTCTTT. Drawing the rest from reference TRBV5-1 and TRBJ1-1, the complete variable domain is KAGVTQTPRYLIKTRGQQVTLSCSPISGHRSVSWYQQTPGQGLQFLFEYFSETQRNKGNFPGRFSGRQFSNSRSEMNVSTLELGDSALYLCASSLAPTEAFFGQGTRLTVV.

The V gene is TRBV11-3, the J gene TRBJ1-2; 7 nucleotides line up with TRBD1. This CDR3 comprises 14 residues. Germline V lookup: CDR1 SGHNT, CDR2 YENEEA. Unmatched junction bases numbered 4, after V lost 5 bases and J lost 1 base. The CDR3 DNA reads TGTGCCAGCAGCGATACAGGGGTTAACTATGGCTACACCTTC. Translating it yields CASSDTGVNYGYTF. The full variable domain, its missing parts supplied by reference TRBV11-3 and TRBJ1-2, is EAGVVQSPRYKIIEKKQPVAFWCNPISGHNTLYWYLQNLGQGPELLIRYENEEAVDDSQLPKDRFSAERLKGVDSTLKIQPAELGDSAVYLCASSDTGVNYGYTFGSGTRLTVV.

The J gene is TRBJ2-3, the V gene TRBV6-5; TRBD2 agrees at 7 bases. Unmatched junction bases numbered 6, after V lost 5 bases and J lost 4 bases. CDR1 MNHEY and CDR2 SVGAGI come from the germline V gene. This CDR3 is built from 14 residues. The CDR3 DNA is TGTGCCAGCAGTCGGGACTACCTGTCAGATACGCAGTATTTT. Amino acid sequence: CASSRDYLSDTQYF.

V usage is TRBV15 and J usage is TRBJ1-1, with D perhaps TRBD1 (6 bases). The germline gives CDR1 LNHNV, CDR2 YYDKDF (reference sequence). This CDR3 is 12 amino acids long. The V gene lost 8 bases and the J gene lost 9 bases, with 16 bases spanning the gap. CDR3 sequence (DNA): TGTGCCACCGCTTCAGTGCAGGGGAAAGCTTTCTTT. It specifies CATASVQGKAFF.

CDR3 DNA sequence: TGTGCCAGCAGCATGGGACACGGTGGAAACACCATATATTTT. Protein: CASSMGHGGNTIYF. The chain uses TRBV5-5 and TRBJ1-3, with a weak D call TRBD1 (6 bases). This CDR3 region has 14 residues. V lost 4 bases and J 3 bases, leaving 11 bases between the germline ends. Germline lookup yields CDR1 SGHKS and CDR2 YYEKEE (reference sequence). Full variable domain (rest looked up from reference TRBV5-5 and TRBJ1-3): DAGVTQSPTHLIKTRGQQVTLRCSPISGHKSVSWYQQVLGQGPQFIFQYYEKEERGRGNFPDRFSARQFPNYSSELNVNALLLGDSALYLCASSMGHGGNTIYFGEGSWLTVV.

This rearrangement joins TRBV30 to TRBJ1-2, with TRBD1 as a possible D gene (6 bases). Trimming left V 4 bases short and J 6 bases short, with 18 bases between. The CDR3 has 14 amino acids. Germline CDR1 reads GTSNPN; CDR2 reads SVGIG (reference sequence). In nucleotides, the CDR3 is TGTGCCTGGACTCCTAGGACAGCCTCCCATGGCTACACCTTC. This sequence encodes CAWTPRTASHGYTF. Combining the CDR3 with reference TRBV30 and TRBJ1-2 gives the whole variable domain SQTIHQWPATLVQPVGSPLSLECTVEGTSNPNLYWYRQAAGRGLQLLFYSVGIGQISSEVPQNLSASRPQDRQFILSSKKLLLSDSGFYLCAWTPRTASHGYTFGSGTRLTVV.

The rearrangement links TRBV18 to TRBJ1-2; 7 positions agree with TRBD1. Germline-derived CDR1 and CDR2 are KGHSH and LQKENI. The CDR3 length is 15 residues. V shed 3 bases, J shed 4 bases, and the junction held 8 bases outside the gene matches. CDR3 sequence reads: CASSPDRSRGYGYTF. The CDR3 DNA follows: TGTGCCAGCTCACCGGACAGGAGTCGAGGCTATGGCTACACCTTC.

This clone was seen a single time. V usage is TRBV5-1 and J usage is TRBJ2-5; no reliable D call. The CDR3 runs 17 residues. The V gene's germline CDR1 is SGHRS and CDR2 YFSETQ. Trimming shortened V by 5 bases and J by 2 bases, and 22 bases separated the two germline ends. Here the CDR3 DNA reads TGCGCCAGCAGTTCTCGACCCGGCAGGCTATTACAAGAGACCCAGTACTTC. This gives the protein CASSSRPGRLLQETQYF. Combining the CDR3 with reference TRBV5-1 and TRBJ2-5 gives the whole variable domain KAGVTQTPRYLIKTRGQQVTLSCSPISGHRSVSWYQQTPGQGLQFLFEYFSETQRNKGNFPGRFSGRQFSNSRSEMNVSTLELGDSALYLCASSSRPGRLLQETQYFGPGTRLLVL.

The chain is built from TRBV5-6 and TRBJ2-3, with 8 bases aligning to TRBD1. The germline gives CDR1 SGHDT, CDR2 YYEEEE. The CDR3 totals 18 residues. Trimming at V came to 4 bases and at J to 1 base, leaving 14 bases not matched to a gene. CDR3 amino acids: CASSLWTGIKHGTDTQYF. The CDR3 DNA is TGTGCCAGCAGCCTCTGGACAGGGATTAAGCACGGCACAGATACGCAGTATTTT.

V is TRBV5-4 and J is TRBJ1-4; D remains unclear. V lost 0 bases and J lost 5, with 11 bases in between. The CDR3 contains 15 residues. Germline assignment: CDR1 SGHNT and CDR2 YYREEE (reference sequence). The CDR3, as DNA: TGTGCCAGCAGCTTGGGTGGCTCTTTCAATGAAAAACTGTTTTTT. Encoded protein: CASSLGGSFNEKLFF.

V and J are TRBV12-3 or TRBV12-4 and TRBJ2-1; 8 bases match TRBD2. The CDR3 sequence is 11 residues long. Trimming removed 5 bases from V and 12 bases from J; junction bases left unmatched: 3. CDR3 in amino acids: CASSPAGAQFF. CDR3 DNA: TGTGCCAGCAGTCCAGCGGGGGCGCAGTTCTTC.

In this sample, this clone turned up a few times. CDR3 amino acids: CASSHSSTGTYDYEQYF. The CDR3 DNA is TGTGCCAGCAGCCACAGTTCGACCGGGACATACGACTACGAGCAGTACTTC. V and J are TRBV7-8 and TRBJ2-7, with D possibly TRBD1 on 6 matching bases. The CDR3 is made up of 17 amino acids. Germline lookup yields CDR1 SGHVS and CDR2 FQNEAQ. V was shortened by 5 bases and J by 3 bases, with 23 bases between the two germline ends.

A word on this clone: The conserved final phenylalanine or tryptophan is absent from the CDR3, which likely points to a read error. It is unclear where the CDR3 begins or ends on the DNA, so no DNA is shown, and the CDR3 is as TCRdb lists it. J is TRBJ1-2 and V is TRBV20-1; TRBD1, as called in the table, went unchecked against the DNA. CDR1 and CDR2 from the germline V gene are DFQATT and SNEGSKA (reference sequence). The CDR3 comprises 10 residues, both ends counted. The CDR3: CSARGQGSAV.